The TCR beta chain under discussion was sequenced for a study of T cell responses to AZD1222 COVID-19 vaccine. Points from the study as a whole: Baseline seropositivity occurred in only a handful of AZD1222 recipients. Across spike, vaccine-associated CD4 TCRs were found, dominant at 160-218 and 743-854. White British ancestry dominated among donors, who included more females, and clonal diversity was possibly underestimated. Breadth and depth of Spike-specific TCRs rose after two AZD1222 doses.

TCRdb's copy holds only in-frame clones and misses some; the assay was immunoSEQ multiplex PCR. Of 95,000 to 150,000 clones in the sample, 85% are singletons; the top ten hold about 4.4%. On this clone: Its target is not known.

Per germline, CDR1 KGHDR and CDR2 SFDVKD. This CDR3 comprises 14 residues. The V end lost 4 bases, the J end lost 4 bases, and 12 bases lay between the germline ends. This sequence was found in an adult who received the AZD1222 COVID-19 vaccine. The specimen was peripheral blood, collected 28 days after the second AZD1222 dose. The V call is TRBV24-1, the J call TRBJ1-2; perhaps TRBD1 as D (5 bases). The CDR3 region is CATSEGGEAYGYTF. The CDR3 DNA follows: TGTGCCACCAGTGAGGGAGGGGAGGCCTATGGCTACACCTTC.